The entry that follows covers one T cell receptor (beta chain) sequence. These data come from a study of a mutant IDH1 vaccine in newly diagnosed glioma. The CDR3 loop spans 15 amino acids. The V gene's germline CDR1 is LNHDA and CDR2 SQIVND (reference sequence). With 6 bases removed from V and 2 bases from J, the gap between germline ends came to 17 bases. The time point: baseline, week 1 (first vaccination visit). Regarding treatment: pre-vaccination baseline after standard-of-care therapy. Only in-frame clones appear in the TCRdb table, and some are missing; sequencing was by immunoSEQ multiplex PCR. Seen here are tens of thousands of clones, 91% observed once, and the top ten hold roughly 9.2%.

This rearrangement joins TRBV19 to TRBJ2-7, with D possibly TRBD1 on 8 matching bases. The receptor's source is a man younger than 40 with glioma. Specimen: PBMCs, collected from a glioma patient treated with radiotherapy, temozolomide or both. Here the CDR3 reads CASSGRWTGTYEQYF. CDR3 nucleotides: TGTGCCAGTAGCGGGAGGTGGACAGGGACCTACGAGCAGTACTTC.